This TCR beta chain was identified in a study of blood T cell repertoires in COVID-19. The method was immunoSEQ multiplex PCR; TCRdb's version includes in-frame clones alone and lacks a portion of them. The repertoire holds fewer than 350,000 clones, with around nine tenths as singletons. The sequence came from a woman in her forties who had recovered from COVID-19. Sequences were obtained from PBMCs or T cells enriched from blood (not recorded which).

The CDR3 sequence is CASSPDRDGYGYTF. The CDR3 nucleotides are TGTGCCAGCAGCCCCGACAGGGATGGGTATGGCTACACCTTC. The rearrangement uses TRBV28 and TRBJ1-2; the match to TRBD1 covers 7 bases. Germline CDR1 is MDHEN and CDR2 is SYDVKM. J gave up 5 bases and V 6 bases, and 9 bases lay outside the gene matches. CDR3 length: 14 amino acids.